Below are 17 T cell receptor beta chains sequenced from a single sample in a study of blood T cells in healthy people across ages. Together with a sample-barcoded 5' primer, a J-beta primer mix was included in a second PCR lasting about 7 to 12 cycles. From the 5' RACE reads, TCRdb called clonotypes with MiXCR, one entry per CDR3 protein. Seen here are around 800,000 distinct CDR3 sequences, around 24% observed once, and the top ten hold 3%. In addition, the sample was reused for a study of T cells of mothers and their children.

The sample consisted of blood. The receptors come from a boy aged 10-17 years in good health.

The CDR3 nucleotides are TGTGCCAGCTACGGCAGAAACGACGAGCAGTACTTC. Translation: CASYGRNDEQYF. The chain has TRBV28 and TRBJ2-7; D is unclear. Germline values: CDR1 MDHEN, CDR2 SYDVKM. The CDR3 totals 12 residues. The V gene lost 8 bases and the J gene lost 5 bases, with 13 bases spanning the gap. Full variable domain (remainder filled in from reference TRBV28 and TRBJ2-7): DVKVTQSSRYLVKRTGEKVFLECVQDMDHENMFWYRQDPGLGLRLIYFSYDVKMKEKGDIPEGYSVSREKKERFSLILESASTNQTSMYLCASYGRNDEQYFGPGTRLTVT.

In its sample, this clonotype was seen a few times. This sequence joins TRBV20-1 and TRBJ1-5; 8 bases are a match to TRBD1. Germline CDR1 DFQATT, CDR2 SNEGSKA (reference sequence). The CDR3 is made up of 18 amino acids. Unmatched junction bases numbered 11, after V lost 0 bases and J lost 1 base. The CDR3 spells CSARDSTTGGKSNQPQHF. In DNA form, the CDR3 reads TGCAGTGCTAGAGATTCAACCACAGGGGGGAAAAGCAATCAGCCCCAGCATTTT.

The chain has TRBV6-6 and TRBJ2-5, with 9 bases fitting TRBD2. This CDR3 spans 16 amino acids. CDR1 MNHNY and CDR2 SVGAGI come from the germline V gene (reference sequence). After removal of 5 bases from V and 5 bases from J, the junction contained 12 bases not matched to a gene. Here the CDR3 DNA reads TGTGCCAGCAGTCGCCCTAGCGGGAAGGAGTTGGAGACCCAGTACTTC. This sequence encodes CASSRPSGKELETQYF.

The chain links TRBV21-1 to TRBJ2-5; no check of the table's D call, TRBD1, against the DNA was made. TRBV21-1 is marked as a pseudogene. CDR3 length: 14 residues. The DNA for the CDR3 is TGTGCCGGCAGCAAGCTACAGGGGGCAGGGGAGCAGTACTTC. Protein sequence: CAGSKLQGAGEQYF.

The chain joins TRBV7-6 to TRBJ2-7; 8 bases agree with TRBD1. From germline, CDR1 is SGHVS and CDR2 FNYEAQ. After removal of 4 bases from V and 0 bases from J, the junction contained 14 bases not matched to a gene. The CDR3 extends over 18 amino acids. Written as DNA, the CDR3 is TGTGCCAGCAGCTCGCGGATCCTCTTCCAGGGGGCCTCCTACGAGCAGTACTTC. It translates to CASSSRILFQGASYEQYF.

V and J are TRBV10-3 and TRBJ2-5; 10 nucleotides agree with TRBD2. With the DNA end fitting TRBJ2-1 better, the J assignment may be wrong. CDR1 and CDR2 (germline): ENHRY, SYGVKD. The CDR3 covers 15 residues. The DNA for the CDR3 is TGTGCCATCAGTGACAGCGGGGGGGCCCAAAATGAGCAGTTCTTC. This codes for CAISDSGGAQNEQFF.

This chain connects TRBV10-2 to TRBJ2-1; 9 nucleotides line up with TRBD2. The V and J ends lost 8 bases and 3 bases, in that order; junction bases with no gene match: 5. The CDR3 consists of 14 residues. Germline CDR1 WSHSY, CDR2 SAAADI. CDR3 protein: CASRAGGNYNEQFF. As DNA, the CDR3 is TGCGCCAGCCGAGCGGGGGGTAACTACAATGAGCAGTTCTTC.

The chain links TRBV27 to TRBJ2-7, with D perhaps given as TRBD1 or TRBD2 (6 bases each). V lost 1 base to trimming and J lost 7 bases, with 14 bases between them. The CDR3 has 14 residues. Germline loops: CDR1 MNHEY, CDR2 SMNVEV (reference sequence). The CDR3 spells CASSLFPGAGEQYF. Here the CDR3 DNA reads TGTGCCAGCAGTTTATTCCCGGGGGCCGGGGAGCAGTACTTC.

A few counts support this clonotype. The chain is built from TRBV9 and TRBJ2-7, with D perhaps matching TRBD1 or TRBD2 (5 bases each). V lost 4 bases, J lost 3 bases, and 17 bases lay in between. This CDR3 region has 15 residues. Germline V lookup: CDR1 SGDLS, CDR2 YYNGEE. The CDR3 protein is CASSPHSGPDYEQYF. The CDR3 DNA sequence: TGTGCCAGCAGCCCTCATTCGGGGCCAGACTACGAGCAGTACTTC.

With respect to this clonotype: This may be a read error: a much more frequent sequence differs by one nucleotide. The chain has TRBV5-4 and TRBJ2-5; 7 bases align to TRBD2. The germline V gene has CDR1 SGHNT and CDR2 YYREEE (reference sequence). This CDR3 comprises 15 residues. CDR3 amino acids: CTSSGAGMAQETQYF. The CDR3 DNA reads TGTACCAGCAGCGGGGCAGGGATGGCCCAAGAGACCCAGTACTTC.

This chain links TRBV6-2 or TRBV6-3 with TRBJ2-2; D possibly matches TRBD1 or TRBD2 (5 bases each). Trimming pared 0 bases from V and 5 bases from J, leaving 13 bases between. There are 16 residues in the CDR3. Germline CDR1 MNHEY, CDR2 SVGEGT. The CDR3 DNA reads TGTGCCAGCAGTTACTCCTGGGACCCCAGAACCGGGGAGCTGTTTTTT. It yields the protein CASSYSWDPRTGELFF.

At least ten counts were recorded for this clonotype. The CDR3 DNA is TGTGCCAGCAGCCCAACAGGGGTGGGCACTGAAGCTTTCTTT. This translates into CASSPTGVGTEAFF. This rearrangement joins TRBV9 to TRBJ1-1, with TRBD1 matching 7 bases. CDR1 and CDR2 (germline): SGDLS, YYNGEE. Trimming took 4 bases from V and 4 from J; bases not matched to a gene: 7. This CDR3 contains 14 residues.

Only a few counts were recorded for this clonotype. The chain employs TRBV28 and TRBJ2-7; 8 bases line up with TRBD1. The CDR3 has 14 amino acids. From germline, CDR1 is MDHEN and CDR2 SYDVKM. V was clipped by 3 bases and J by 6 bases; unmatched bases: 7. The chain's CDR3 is CASSFGRGLSEQYF. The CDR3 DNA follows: TGTGCCAGCAGTTTTGGCAGGGGGCTTAGCGAGCAGTACTTC.

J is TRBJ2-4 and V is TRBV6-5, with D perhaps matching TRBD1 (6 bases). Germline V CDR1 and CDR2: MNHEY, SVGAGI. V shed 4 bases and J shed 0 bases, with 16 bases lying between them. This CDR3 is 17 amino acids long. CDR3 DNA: TGTGCCAGCAGTTCAAAACAGGGTCGTTTAGCCAAAAACATTCAGTACTTC. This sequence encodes CASSSKQGRLAKNIQYF.

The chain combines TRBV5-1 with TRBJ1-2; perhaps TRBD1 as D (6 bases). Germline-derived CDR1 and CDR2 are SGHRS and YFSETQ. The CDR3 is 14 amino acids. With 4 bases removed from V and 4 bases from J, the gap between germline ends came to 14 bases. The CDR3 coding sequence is TGCGCCAGCAGCCCGCGACAGGCGGGCTATGGCTACACCTTC. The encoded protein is CASSPRQAGYGYTF.

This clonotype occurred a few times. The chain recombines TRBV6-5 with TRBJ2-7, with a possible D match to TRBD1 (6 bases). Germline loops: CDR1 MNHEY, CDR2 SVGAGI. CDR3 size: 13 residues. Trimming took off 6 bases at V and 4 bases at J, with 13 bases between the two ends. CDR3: CASRRDTEYEQYF. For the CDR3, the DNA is TGTGCCAGCAGGAGGGACACAGAGTACGAGCAGTACTTC.

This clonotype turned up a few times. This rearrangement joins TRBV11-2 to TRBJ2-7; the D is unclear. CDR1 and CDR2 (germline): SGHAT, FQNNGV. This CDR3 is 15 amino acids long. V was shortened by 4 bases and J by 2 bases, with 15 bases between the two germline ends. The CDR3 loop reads CASSSDFATTYEQYF. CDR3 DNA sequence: TGTGCCAGCAGCTCTGACTTCGCGACGACCTACGAGCAGTACTTC. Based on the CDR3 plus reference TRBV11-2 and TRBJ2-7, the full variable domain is EAGVAQSPRYKIIEKRQSVAFWCNPISGHATLYWYQQILGQGPKLLIQFQNNGVVDDSQLPKDRFSAERLKGVDSTLKIQPAKLEDSAVYLCASSSDFATTYEQYFGPGTRLTVT.